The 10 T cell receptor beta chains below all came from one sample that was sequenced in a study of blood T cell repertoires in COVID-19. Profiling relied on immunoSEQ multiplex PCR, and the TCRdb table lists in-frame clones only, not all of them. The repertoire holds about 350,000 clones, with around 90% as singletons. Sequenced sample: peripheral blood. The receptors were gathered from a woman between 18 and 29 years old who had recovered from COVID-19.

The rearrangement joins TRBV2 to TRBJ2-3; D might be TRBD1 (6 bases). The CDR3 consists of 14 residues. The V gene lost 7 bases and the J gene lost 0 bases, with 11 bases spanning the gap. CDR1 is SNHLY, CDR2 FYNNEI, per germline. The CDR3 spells CASKVDRSTDTQYF. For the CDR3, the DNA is TGTGCCAGCAAGGTCGACAGGAGCACAGATACGCAGTATTTT.

The DNA for the CDR3 is TGTGCCAGCAGTTCAGGTCAGCCCCAGCATTTT. Translating it yields CASSSGQPQHF. This chain links TRBV6-5 with TRBJ1-5; D remains ambiguous. CDR1 MNHEY and CDR2 SVGAGI come from the germline V gene. The CDR3 runs 11 residues. Trimming cost V 4 bases and J 6 bases, with 4 bases left between them.

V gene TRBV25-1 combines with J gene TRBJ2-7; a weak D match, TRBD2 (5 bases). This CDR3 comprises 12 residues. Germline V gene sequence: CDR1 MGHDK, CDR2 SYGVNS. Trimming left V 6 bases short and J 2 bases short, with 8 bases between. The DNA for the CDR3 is TGTGCCAGCAGCGGAGGCCCCTACGAGCAGTACGTC. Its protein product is CASSGGPYEQYV.

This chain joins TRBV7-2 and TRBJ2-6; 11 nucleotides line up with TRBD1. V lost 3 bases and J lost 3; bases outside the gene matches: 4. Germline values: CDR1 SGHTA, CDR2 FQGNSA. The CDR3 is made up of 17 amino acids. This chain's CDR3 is CASSLRTGGFGANVLTF. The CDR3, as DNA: TGTGCCAGCAGCTTGAGGACAGGGGGCTTTGGGGCCAACGTCCTGACTTTC.

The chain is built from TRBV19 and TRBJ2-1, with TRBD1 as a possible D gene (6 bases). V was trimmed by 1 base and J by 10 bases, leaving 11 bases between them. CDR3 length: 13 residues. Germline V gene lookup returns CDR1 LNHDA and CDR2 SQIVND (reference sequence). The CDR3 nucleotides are TGTGCCAGTAGTATAGTACAGGGCAGGGAGCAGTTCTTC. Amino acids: CASSIVQGREQFF.

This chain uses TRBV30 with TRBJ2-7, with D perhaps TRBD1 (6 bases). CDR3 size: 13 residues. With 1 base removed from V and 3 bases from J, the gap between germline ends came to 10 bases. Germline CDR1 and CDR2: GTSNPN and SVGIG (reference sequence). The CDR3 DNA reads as TGTGCCTGGAGTGCAGGGGTTCACTACGAGCAGTACGTC. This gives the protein CAWSAGVHYEQYV.

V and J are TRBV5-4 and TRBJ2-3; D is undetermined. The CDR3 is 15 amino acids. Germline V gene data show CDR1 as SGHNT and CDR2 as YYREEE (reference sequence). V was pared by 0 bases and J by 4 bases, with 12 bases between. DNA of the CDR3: TGTGCCAGCAGCTTGGATGTTCTGGCGGCAGATACGCAGTATTTT. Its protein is CASSLDVLAADTQYF. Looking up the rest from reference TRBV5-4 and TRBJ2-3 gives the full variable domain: ETGVTQSPTHLIKTRGQQVTLRCSSQSGHNTVSWYQQALGQGPQFIFQYYREEENGRGNFPPRFSGLQFPNYSSELNVNALELDDSALYLCASSLDVLAADTQYFGPGTRLTVL.

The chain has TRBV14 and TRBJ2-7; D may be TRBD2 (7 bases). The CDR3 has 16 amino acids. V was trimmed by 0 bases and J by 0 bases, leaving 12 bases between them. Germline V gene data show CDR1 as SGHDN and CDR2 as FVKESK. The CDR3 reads CASSQDDRTSSYEQYV. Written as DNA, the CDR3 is TGTGCCAGCAGCCAAGATGACAGGACTAGCTCCTACGAGCAGTACGTC.

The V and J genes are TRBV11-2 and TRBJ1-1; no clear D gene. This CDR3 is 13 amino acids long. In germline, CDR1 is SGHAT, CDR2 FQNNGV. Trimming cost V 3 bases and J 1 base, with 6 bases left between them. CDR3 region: CASSLGSNTEAFF. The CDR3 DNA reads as TGTGCCAGCAGCTTGGGCTCGAACACTGAAGCTTTCTTT.

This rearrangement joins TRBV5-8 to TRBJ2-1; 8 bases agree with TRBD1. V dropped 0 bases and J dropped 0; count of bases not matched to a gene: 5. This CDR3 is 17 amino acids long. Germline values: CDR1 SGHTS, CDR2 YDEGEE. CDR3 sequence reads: CASSLGGQGPSYNEQFF. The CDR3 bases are TGTGCCAGCAGCTTGGGTGGACAGGGCCCCTCCTACAATGAGCAGTTCTTC.